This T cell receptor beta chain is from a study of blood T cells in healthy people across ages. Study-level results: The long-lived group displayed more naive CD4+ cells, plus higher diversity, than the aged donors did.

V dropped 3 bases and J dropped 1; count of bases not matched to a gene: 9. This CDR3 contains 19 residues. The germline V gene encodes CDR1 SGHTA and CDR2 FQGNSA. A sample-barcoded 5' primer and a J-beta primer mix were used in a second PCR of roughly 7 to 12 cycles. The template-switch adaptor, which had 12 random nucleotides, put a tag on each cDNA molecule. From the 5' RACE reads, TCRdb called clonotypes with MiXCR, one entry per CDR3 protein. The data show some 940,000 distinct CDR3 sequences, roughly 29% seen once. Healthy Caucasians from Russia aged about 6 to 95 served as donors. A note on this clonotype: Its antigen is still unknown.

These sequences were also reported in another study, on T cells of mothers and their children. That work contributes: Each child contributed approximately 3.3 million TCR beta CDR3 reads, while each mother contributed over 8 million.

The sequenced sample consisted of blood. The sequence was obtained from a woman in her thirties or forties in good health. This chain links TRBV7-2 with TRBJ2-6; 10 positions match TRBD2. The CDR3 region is CASSFNMGLAKSGANVLTF. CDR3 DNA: TGTGCCAGCAGCTTTAACATGGGACTAGCGAAGTCTGGGGCCAACGTCCTGACTTTC.